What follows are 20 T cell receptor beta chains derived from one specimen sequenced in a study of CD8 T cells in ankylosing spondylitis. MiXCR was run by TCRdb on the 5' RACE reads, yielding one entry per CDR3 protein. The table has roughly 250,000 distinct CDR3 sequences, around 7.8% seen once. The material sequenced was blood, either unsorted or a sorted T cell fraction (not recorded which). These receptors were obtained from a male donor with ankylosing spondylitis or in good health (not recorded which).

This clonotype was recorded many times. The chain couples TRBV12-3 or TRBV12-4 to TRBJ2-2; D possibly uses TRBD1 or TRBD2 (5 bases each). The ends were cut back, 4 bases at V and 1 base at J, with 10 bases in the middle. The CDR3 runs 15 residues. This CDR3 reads CASSYQGVNTGELFF. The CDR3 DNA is TGTGCCAGCAGTTATCAGGGAGTGAACACCGGGGAGCTGTTTTTT.

CDR3 sequence: CASSADRGSNEKLFF. CDR3 DNA sequence: TGTGCCAGCAGCGCCGACAGGGGGTCTAATGAAAAACTGTTTTTT. The rearrangement uses TRBV5-4 and TRBJ1-4, with 9 bases fitting TRBD1. CDR3 length: 15 amino acids. J was trimmed by 3 bases and V by 4 bases; bases with no gene match: 4. In germline, CDR1 is SGHNT, CDR2 YYREEE (reference sequence). The whole variable domain, remainder taken from reference TRBV5-4 and TRBJ1-4, is ETGVTQSPTHLIKTRGQQVTLRCSSQSGHNTVSWYQQALGQGPQFIFQYYREEENGRGNFPPRFSGLQFPNYSSELNVNALELDDSALYLCASSADRGSNEKLFFGSGTQLSVL.

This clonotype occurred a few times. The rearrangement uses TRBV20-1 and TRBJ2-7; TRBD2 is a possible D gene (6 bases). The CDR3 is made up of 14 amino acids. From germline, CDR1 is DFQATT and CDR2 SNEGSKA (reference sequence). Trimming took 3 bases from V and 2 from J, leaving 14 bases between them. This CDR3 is CSASAGTHTYEQYF. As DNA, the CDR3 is TGCAGTGCTAGCGCCGGGACTCATACCTACGAGCAGTACTTC.

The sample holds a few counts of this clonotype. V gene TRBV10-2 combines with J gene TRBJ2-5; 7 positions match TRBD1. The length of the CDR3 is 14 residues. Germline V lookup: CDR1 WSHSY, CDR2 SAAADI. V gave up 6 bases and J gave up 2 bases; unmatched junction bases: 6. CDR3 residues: CASRGGQAQETQYF. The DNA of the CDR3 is TGCGCCAGCAGAGGAGGACAGGCACAAGAGACCCAGTACTTC.

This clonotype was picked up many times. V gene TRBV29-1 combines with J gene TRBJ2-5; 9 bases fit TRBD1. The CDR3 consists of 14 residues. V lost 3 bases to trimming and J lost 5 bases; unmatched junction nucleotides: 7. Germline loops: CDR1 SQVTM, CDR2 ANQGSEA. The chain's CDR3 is CSVDRTGERETQYF. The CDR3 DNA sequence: TGCAGCGTTGACCGGACAGGGGAGAGGGAGACCCAGTACTTC.

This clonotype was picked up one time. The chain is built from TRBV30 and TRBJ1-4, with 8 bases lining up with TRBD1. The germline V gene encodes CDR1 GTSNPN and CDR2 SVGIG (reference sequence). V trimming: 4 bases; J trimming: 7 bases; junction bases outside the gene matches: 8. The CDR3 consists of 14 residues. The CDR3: CAWNNRDRSEKLFF. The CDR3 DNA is TGTGCCTGGAATAACCGGGACAGGTCTGAAAAACTGTTTTTT. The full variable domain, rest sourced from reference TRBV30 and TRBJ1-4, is SQTIHQWPATLVQPVGSPLSLECTVEGTSNPNLYWYRQAAGRGLQLLFYSVGIGQISSEVPQNLSASRPQDRQFILSSKKLLLSDSGFYLCAWNNRDRSEKLFFGSGTQLSVL.

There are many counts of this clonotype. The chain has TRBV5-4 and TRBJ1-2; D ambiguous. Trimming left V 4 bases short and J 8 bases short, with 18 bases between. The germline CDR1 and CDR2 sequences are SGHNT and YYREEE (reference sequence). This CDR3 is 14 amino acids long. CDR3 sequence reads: CASSPVGGSMGYTF. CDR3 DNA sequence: TGTGCCAGCAGCCCCGTAGGCGGGTCTATGGGCTACACCTTC.

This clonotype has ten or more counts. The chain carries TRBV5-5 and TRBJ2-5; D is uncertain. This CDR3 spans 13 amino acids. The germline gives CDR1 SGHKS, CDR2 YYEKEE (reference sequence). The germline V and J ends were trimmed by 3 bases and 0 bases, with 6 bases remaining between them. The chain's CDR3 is CASSWGYQETQYF. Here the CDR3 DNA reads TGTGCCAGCAGCTGGGGATACCAAGAGACCCAGTACTTC.

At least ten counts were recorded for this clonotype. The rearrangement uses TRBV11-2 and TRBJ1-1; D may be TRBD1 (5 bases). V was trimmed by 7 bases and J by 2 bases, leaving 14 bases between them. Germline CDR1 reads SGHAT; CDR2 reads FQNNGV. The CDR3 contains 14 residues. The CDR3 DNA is TGTGCCAGCACCGCGGGGGAAACAAACACTGAAGCTTTCTTT. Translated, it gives CASTAGETNTEAFF.

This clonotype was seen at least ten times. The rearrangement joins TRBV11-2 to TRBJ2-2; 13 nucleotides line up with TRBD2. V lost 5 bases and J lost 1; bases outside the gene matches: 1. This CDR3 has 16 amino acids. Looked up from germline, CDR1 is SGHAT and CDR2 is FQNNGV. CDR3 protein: CASSRTSGGNTGELFF. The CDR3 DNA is TGTGCCAGCAGCCGGACTAGCGGGGGGAACACCGGGGAGCTGTTTTTT.

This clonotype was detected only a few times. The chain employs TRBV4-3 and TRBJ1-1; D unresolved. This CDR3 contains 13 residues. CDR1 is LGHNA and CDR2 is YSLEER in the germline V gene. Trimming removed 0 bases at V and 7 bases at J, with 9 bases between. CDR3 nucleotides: TGCGCCAGCAGCCAAGAGGTGGAGCTTGAAGCTTTCTTT. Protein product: CASSQEVELEAFF.

The CDR3 DNA sequence: TGTGCCAGAAGCCCTCTCCCGGGACTAGCGGGAGGTACAGATACGCAGTATTTT. Translated: CARSPLPGLAGGTDTQYF. V and J are TRBV5-3 and TRBJ2-3, with TRBD2 matching over 15 bases. TRBV5-3 is an ORF for which the function is uncertain. The length of the CDR3 is 18 residues. V lost 4 bases and J lost 3; bases outside the gene matches: 9.

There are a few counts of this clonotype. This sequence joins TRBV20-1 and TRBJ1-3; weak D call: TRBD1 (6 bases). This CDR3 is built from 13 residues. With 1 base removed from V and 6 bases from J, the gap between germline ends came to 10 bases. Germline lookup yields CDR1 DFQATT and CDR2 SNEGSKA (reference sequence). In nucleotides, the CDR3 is TGCAGTGCTAGAGTCGGGGGGGCAAACACCATATATTTT. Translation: CSARVGGANTIYF.

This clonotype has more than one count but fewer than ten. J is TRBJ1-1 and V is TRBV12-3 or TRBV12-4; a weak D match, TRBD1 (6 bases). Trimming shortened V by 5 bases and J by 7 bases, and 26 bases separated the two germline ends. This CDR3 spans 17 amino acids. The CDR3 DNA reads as TGTGCCAGCAGTCCCTCAACGTCCTTATGGTTAGGGGGTGAAGCTTTCTTT. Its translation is CASSPSTSLWLGGEAFF.

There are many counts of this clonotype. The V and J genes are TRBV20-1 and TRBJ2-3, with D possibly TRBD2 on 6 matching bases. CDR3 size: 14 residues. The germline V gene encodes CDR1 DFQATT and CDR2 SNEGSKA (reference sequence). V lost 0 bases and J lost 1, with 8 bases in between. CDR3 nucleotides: TGCAGTGCTAGAGAGGAGGGAGGCACAGATACGCAGTATTTT. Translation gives CSAREEGGTDTQYF.

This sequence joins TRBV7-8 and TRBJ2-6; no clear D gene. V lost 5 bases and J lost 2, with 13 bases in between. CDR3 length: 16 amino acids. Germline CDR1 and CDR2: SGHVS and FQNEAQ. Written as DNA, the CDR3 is TGTGCCAGCAGCGAAACCCAGTGGACTGGGGCCAACGTCCTGACTTTC. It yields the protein CASSETQWTGANVLTF.

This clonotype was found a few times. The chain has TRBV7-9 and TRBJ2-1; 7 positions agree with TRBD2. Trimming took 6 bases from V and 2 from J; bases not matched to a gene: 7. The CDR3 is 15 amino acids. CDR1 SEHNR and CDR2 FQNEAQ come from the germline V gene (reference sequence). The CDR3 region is CASSKRGPTYNEQFF. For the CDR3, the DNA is TGTGCCAGCAGTAAGCGGGGCCCGACCTACAATGAGCAGTTCTTC.

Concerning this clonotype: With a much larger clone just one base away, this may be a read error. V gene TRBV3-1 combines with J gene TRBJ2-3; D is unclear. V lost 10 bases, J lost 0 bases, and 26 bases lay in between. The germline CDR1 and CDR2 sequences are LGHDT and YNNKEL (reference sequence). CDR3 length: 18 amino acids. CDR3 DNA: TGTGCCACCACCCAAGAGGCCATTGACTCTCCTAGCACAGATACGCAGTATTTT. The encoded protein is CATTQEAIDSPSTDTQYF.

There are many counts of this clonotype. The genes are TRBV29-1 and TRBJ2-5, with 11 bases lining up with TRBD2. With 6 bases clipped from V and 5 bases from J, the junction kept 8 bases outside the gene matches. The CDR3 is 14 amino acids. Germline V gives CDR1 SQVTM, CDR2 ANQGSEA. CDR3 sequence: CSVVLAGEFETQYF. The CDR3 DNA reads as TGCAGCGTAGTACTAGCGGGAGAGTTTGAGACCCAGTACTTC.

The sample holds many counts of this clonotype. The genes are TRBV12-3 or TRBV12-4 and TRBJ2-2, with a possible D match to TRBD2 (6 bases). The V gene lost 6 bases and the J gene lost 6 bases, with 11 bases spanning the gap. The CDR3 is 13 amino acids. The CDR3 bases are TGTGCCAGCAGGAGGGGAGGCGCCGGGGAGCTGTTTTTT. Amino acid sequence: CASRRGGAGELFF.